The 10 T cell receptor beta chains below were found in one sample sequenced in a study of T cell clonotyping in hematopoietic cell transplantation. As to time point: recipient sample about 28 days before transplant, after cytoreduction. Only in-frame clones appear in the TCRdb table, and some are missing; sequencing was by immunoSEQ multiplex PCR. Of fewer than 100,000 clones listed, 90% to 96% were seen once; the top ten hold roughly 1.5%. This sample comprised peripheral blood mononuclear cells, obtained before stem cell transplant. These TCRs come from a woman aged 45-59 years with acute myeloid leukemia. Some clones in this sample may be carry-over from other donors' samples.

The CDR3 is CASSFRQGENHGYTF. DNA for the CDR3: TGCGCCAGCAGCTTCCGACAGGGGGAAAACCATGGCTACACCTTC. The V gene is TRBV5-1, the J gene TRBJ1-2, with 9 bases matching TRBD1. The germline V gene has CDR1 SGHRS and CDR2 YFSETQ. Trimming cost V 2 bases and J 6 bases; bases outside gene matches: 8. There are 15 residues in the CDR3.

In nucleotides, the CDR3 is TGTGCCAGCAGTGAAGCGCTGCTAGCAGAGAGCACAGATACGCAGTATTTT. Translating gives CASSEALLAESTDTQYF. V and J are TRBV6-1 and TRBJ2-3, with D maybe TRBD2 (5 bases). Germline CDR1 and CDR2: MNHNS and SASEGT. The ends were cut back, 0 bases at V and 0 bases at J, with 13 bases in the middle. The CDR3 spans 17 residues.

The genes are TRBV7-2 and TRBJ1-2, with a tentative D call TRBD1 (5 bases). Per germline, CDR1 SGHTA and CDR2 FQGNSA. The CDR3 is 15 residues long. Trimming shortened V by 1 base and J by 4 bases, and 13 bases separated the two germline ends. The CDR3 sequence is CASSLGPGQAYGYTF. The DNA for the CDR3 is TGTGCCAGCAGCTTAGGTCCAGGGCAGGCCTATGGCTACACCTTC.

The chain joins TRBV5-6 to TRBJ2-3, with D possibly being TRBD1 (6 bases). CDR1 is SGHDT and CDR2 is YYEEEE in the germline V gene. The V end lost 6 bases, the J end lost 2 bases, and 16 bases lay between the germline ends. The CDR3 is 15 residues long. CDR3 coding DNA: TGTGCCAGCATCCCAGGACAGTTCTTCACAGATACGCAGTATTTT. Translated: CASIPGQFFTDTQYF.

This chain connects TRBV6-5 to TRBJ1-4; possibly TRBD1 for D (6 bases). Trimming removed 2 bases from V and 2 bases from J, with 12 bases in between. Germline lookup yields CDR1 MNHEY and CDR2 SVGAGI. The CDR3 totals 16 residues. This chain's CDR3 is CASSYQTGLTNEKLFF. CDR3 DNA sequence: TGTGCCAGCAGTTACCAAACAGGGTTGACTAATGAAAAACTGTTTTTT.

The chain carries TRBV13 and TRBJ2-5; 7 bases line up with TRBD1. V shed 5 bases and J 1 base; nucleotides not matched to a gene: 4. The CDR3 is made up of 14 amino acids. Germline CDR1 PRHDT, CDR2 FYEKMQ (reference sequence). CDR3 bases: TGTGCCAGCAGCGCCGACAGGGTCCAAGAGACCCAGTACTTC. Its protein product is CASSADRVQETQYF.

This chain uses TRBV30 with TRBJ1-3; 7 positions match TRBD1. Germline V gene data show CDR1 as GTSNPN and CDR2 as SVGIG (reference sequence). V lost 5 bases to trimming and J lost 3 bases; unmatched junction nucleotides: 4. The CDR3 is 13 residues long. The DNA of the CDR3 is TGTGCCTGGGAGACAGGGAATGGAAACACCATATATTTT. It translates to CAWETGNGNTIYF.

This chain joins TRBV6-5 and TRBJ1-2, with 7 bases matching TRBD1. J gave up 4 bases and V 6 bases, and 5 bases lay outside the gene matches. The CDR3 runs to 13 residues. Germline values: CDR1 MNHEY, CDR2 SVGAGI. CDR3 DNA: TGTGCCAGCAGCCTCGGACAGGCCTATGGCTACACCTTC. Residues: CASSLGQAYGYTF.

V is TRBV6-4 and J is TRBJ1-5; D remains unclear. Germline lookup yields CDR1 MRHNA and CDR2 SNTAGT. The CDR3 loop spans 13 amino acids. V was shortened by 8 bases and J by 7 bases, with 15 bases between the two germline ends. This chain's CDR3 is CASPRRAGQPQHF. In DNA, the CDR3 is TGTGCCAGCCCAAGGCGGGCCGGACAGCCCCAGCATTTT.

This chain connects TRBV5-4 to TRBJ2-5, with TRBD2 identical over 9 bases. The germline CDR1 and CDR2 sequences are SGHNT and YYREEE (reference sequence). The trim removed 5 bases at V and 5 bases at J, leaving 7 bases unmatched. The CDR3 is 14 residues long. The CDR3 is CASRSGTSMETQYF. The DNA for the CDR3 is TGTGCCAGCAGATCCGGGACTAGCATGGAGACCCAGTACTTC.